There are many counts of the clone carrying this TCR beta chain. V shed 6 bases and J shed 3 bases, with 7 bases lying between them. This CDR3 is built from 12 residues. Germline V gene lookup returns CDR1 SGHTA and CDR2 FQGNSA. Donation came from healthy Caucasian individuals in Russia who were aged 6 to 90. A minimum of 7 million PBMCs was isolated per sample. Sample-barcoded 5' priming and a J-beta primer mix drove a second PCR of roughly 7 to 11 cycles. A 12-random-nucleotide template-switch adaptor tagged each cDNA molecule. TCRdb analysed the 5' RACE reads with MiXCR anew, one entry per CDR3 protein. The sample records approximately 1.5 million distinct CDR3 sequences, almost 35% being singletons. The data belong to a study of blood T cells in healthy people across ages. Study-level background: Template switching captured about one barcoded beta molecule per two T cells.

The chain employs TRBV7-2 and TRBJ2-3; D is unresolved. Sequencing was done on a sample of blood. This clonotype originated in a woman younger than 45 in good health. CDR3 in amino acids: CASSRHTDTQYF. The DNA of the CDR3 is TGTGCCAGCAGTCGCCATACAGATACGCAGTATTTT.